The 7 T cell receptor beta chains given below trace back to one sample, sequenced in a study of beta chain features in type 1 diabetes. Findings of the study overall: Shortening of TCRB CDR3s, moderate but significant, appeared in all four CD4+ subsets of Type 1 diabetes patients.

Antigens of these TCRs are unknown. Every isolated RNA sample was fully reverse transcribed, so sequencing captured expressed TCRB transcripts. Clones were read by immunoSEQ multiplex PCR, and TCRdb kept only the in-frame ones, dropping some. The data hold 310,000 or so clones, with around 9.3% observed a single time. Sequenced: central memory CD4+ T cells from blood. Receptors were obtained from a man aged 30 to 39 with type 1 diabetes.

This sequence joins TRBV19 and TRBJ1-4, with D perhaps TRBD1 (6 bases). V lost 5 bases, J lost 8 bases, and 15 bases lay in between. The CDR3 consists of 14 residues. Germline loops: CDR1 LNHDA, CDR2 SQIVND (reference sequence). CDR3 nucleotide sequence: TGTGCCAGTAGTCTTCGCGGGACAAAAGAAAAACTGTTTTTT. It encodes CASSLRGTKEKLFF. Supplemented by reference TRBV19 and TRBJ1-4, the full variable domain reads DGGITQSPKYLFRKEGQNVTLSCEQNLNHDAMYWYRQDPGQGLRLIYYSQIVNDFQKGDIAEGYSVSREKKESFPLTVTSAQKNPTAFYLCASSLRGTKEKLFFGSGTQLSVL.

The chain is built from TRBV18 and TRBJ1-3; D not resolved. The CDR3 covers 15 residues. V dropped 4 bases and J dropped 0 bases, with 10 bases sitting between them. Germline CDR1 and CDR2: KGHSH and LQKENI. The CDR3 is CASSLEEGSGNTIYF. The CDR3 DNA reads TGTGCCAGCTCACTAGAGGAGGGCTCTGGAAACACCATATATTTT.

The CDR3 DNA reads TGTGCCAGCAGTTTCACGCACAATCAGCCCCAGCATTTT. The encoded protein is CASSFTHNQPQHF. This rearrangement joins TRBV27 to TRBJ1-5; D is undetermined. Germline V gene data show CDR1 as MNHEY and CDR2 as SMNVEV (reference sequence). The CDR3 extends over 13 amino acids. Trimming took off 3 bases at V and 3 bases at J, with 6 bases between the two ends.

This sequence joins TRBV28 and TRBJ1-2; D is uncertain. Trimming cost V 8 bases and J 9 bases, with 16 bases left between them. Germline CDR1 is MDHEN and CDR2 is SYDVKM. The CDR3 is 12 amino acids. The CDR3 DNA reads TGTGCCAGCGGAGGTACTTGGACGAGCTACACCTTC. Translated, it gives CASGGTWTSYTF.

The chain links TRBV4-1 to TRBJ2-3; 10 positions agree with TRBD2. CDR1 is MGHRA and CDR2 is YSYEKL in the germline V gene. V lost 4 bases and J lost 5; bases outside the gene matches: 6. There are 15 residues in the CDR3. CDR3 region: CASSPASGGRDTQYF. The CDR3, as DNA: TGCGCCAGCAGCCCGGCTAGCGGGGGCCGAGATACGCAGTATTTT.

Only a few counts were recorded for this clone. This chain joins TRBV11-2 and TRBJ1-5; a possible D gene is TRBD1 (5 bases). CDR1 and CDR2 (germline): SGHAT, FQNNGV. There are 13 residues in the CDR3. V lost 5 bases, J lost 4 bases, and 9 bases lay in between. DNA for the CDR3: TGTGCCAGCAGCAAGGAGGGGAATCAGCCCCAGCATTTT. This sequence encodes CASSKEGNQPQHF. Variable domain in full (rest from reference TRBV11-2 and TRBJ1-5): EAGVAQSPRYKIIEKRQSVAFWCNPISGHATLYWYQQILGQGPKLLIQFQNNGVVDDSQLPKDRFSAERLKGVDSTLKIQPAKLEDSAVYLCASSKEGNQPQHFGDGTRLSIL.

This clone was picked up a small number of times. In DNA form, the CDR3 reads TGTGCCAGCTTACCGGGACTAGGCGACGAGCAGTACTTC. Its translation is CASLPGLGDEQYF. The chain carries TRBV7-4 and TRBJ2-7, with 8 bases fitting TRBD2. V shed 8 bases, J shed 5 bases, and the junction held 8 bases outside the gene matches. Germline CDR1 SGHVT, CDR2 SQSDAQ. This CDR3 comprises 13 residues.